These 18 T cell receptor beta chains were sequenced from one sample in a study of cytomegalovirus exposure and HLA in healthy donors. 13 Jbeta primers and 60 Vbeta primers were used for the PCR. The table came from immunoSEQ multiplex PCR; TCRdb's copy has only in-frame clones and leaves some out. In the table there are under 250,000 clones, 85% of which are singletons. Sequenced material: PBMCs. The receptors stem from a girl under 10 years old in good health and CMV-seronegative.

This clone has only one observation. The rearrangement joins TRBV6-5 to TRBJ2-7; 7 nucleotides line up with TRBD2. Germline CDR1 MNHEY, CDR2 SVGAGI. The V segment lost 2 bases and the J segment 4 bases; nucleotides outside the gene matches: 8. This CDR3 has 15 amino acids. The CDR3 sequence is CASSYGLGVEYEQYF. CDR3 coding DNA: TGTGCCAGCAGTTACGGACTAGGGGTTGAATACGAGCAGTACTTC.

This sequence joins TRBV4-1 and TRBJ2-7; D might be TRBD2 (5 bases). CDR3 length: 16 residues. CDR1 is MGHRA and CDR2 is YSYEKL in the germline V gene. The V and J ends lost 1 base and 5 bases respectively, with 18 bases between them. CDR3 amino acids: CASSQVFPGIKHEQYF. The CDR3 region has the DNA TGCGCCAGCAGCCAAGTATTTCCCGGGATAAAGCACGAGCAGTACTTC.

V usage is TRBV30 and J usage is TRBJ1-3; D is uncertain. The CDR3 contains 13 residues. The V end lost 3 bases, the J end lost 3 bases, and 9 bases lay between the germline ends. Germline V gene lookup returns CDR1 GTSNPN and CDR2 SVGIG (reference sequence). CDR3 protein: CAWRPRGGNTIYF. DNA for the CDR3: TGTGCCTGGAGGCCCCGGGGTGGAAACACCATATATTTT.

This clone came up once. The chain recombines TRBV2 with TRBJ1-6, with a tentative D call TRBD1 (5 bases). The V and J ends lost 2 bases and 5 bases respectively, with 10 bases between them. CDR3 length equals 15 residues. Germline V gene sequence: CDR1 SNHLY, CDR2 FYNNEI. CDR3 sequence: CASSERGGNNSPLHF. For the CDR3, the DNA is TGTGCCAGCAGTGAACGGGGGGGGAATAATTCACCCCTCCACTTT.

J is TRBJ1-4 and V is TRBV7-2, with D possibly TRBD1 on 5 matching bases. With 1 base removed from V and 0 bases from J, the gap between germline ends came to 15 bases. Germline CDR1 is SGHTA and CDR2 is FQGNSA. This CDR3 is built from 18 residues. CDR3 loop: CASSLGRAVWATNEKLFF. CDR3 DNA: TGTGCCAGCAGCTTAGGCAGGGCGGTATGGGCAACTAATGAAAAACTGTTTTTT.

The genes are TRBV12-5 and TRBJ2-2; TRBD1 might be the D (5 bases). This CDR3 is built from 15 residues. From germline, CDR1 is LGHNT and CDR2 FRNRAP. The V and J ends lost 1 base and 1 base respectively, with 7 bases between them. The CDR3 region is CASGLGQRNTGELFF. The CDR3 DNA is TGTGCTAGTGGTTTGGGACAGAGGAACACCGGGGAGCTGTTTTTT.

As regards this clone: The sample holds other DNA sequences that translate to the same CDR3. The chain has TRBV27 and TRBJ1-1; the D gene is possibly TRBD1 (6 bases). The CDR3 loop spans 14 amino acids. From germline, CDR1 is MNHEY and CDR2 SMNVEV (reference sequence). Trimming took 0 bases from V and 5 from J, leaving 10 bases between them. The CDR3, as DNA: TGTGCCAGCAGTTTATCAGGGGGAAGGACTGAAGCTTTCTTT. This codes for CASSLSGGRTEAFF.

This chain links TRBV21-1 with TRBJ2-7; the table's TRBD2 call for D was not verified on the DNA. TRBV21-1 constitutes a pseudogene. The CDR3 spans 15 residues. The CDR3 here is CASSKATGTYYEQYF. The DNA for the CDR3 is TGTGCCAGCAGCAAAGCGACTGGCACTTACTACGAGCAGTACTTC.

The J gene is TRBJ2-5, the V gene TRBV2; 9 bases fit TRBD2. This CDR3 has 15 amino acids. CDR1 and CDR2 from the germline V gene are SNHLY and FYNNEI. Trimming at V came to 2 bases and at J to 5 bases, leaving 6 bases not matched to a gene. The CDR3 DNA sequence: TGTGCCAGCAGTGAAAGGCTAGCGGGGACGGAGACCCAGTACTTC. It is translated as CASSERLAGTETQYF. Combining the CDR3 with reference TRBV2 and TRBJ2-5 gives the whole variable domain EPEVTQTPSHQVTQMGQEVILRCVPISNHLYFYWYRQILGQKVEFLVSFYNNEISEKSEIFDDQFSVERPDGSNFTLKIRSTKLEDSAMYFCASSERLAGTETQYFGPGTRLLVL.

The chain joins TRBV6-1 to TRBJ1-4; perhaps TRBD1 as D (6 bases). CDR1 is MNHNS, CDR2 SASEGT, per germline. With 6 bases removed from V and 4 bases from J, the gap between germline ends came to 15 bases. The length of the CDR3 is 15 residues. The CDR3 nucleotides are TGTGCCAGCAGGCCTAGGACAGTTATTAATGAAAAACTGTTTTTT. It encodes CASRPRTVINEKLFF.

This chain links TRBV18 with TRBJ1-2, with D tentatively TRBD1 (5 bases). The CDR3 loop spans 14 amino acids. CDR1 KGHSH and CDR2 LQKENI come from the germline V gene. Trimming cost V 5 bases and J 4 bases, with 14 bases left between them. CDR3 loop: CASSNRRESYGYTF. In nucleotides, the CDR3 is TGTGCCAGCTCAAACAGGAGGGAGTCCTATGGCTACACCTTC.

V usage is TRBV13 and J usage is TRBJ2-6, with a weak D call TRBD1 (6 bases). The CDR3 covers 16 residues. V was clipped by 2 bases and J by 1 base, with 9 bases between them. Germline lookup yields CDR1 PRHDT and CDR2 FYEKMQ (reference sequence). CDR3 nucleotide sequence: TGTGCCAGCAGCTTATACGGACAGTCTGGGGCCAACGTCCTGACTTTC. Amino acids: CASSLYGQSGANVLTF.

The chain carries TRBV6-5 and TRBJ2-5; 7 bases align to TRBD1. V was clipped by 2 bases and J by 2 bases; unmatched bases: 2. Germline CDR1 is MNHEY and CDR2 is SVGAGI. The CDR3 runs to 14 residues. The CDR3 DNA reads as TGTGCCAGCAGTTACCACAGGGGACAAGAGACCCAGTACTTC. It encodes CASSYHRGQETQYF.

The V gene is TRBV5-4, the J gene TRBJ1-6, with TRBD1 as a possible D gene (6 bases). CDR1 and CDR2 from the germline V gene are SGHNT and YYREEE (reference sequence). Trimming took off 5 bases at V and 0 bases at J, with 12 bases between the two ends. This CDR3 region has 16 residues. CDR3 nucleotides: TGTGCCAGCAGTTCCACAGGGAGCTCCTATAATTCACCCCTCCACTTT. Residues: CASSSTGSSYNSPLHF.

The V gene is TRBV7-6, the J gene TRBJ2-2; D might be TRBD2 (7 bases). Germline V lookup: CDR1 SGHVS, CDR2 FNYEAQ. The CDR3 runs 13 residues. Trimming left V 5 bases short and J 6 bases short, with 10 bases between. The CDR3 bases are TGTGCCAGCAGCCCCGGGGGGCCCGGGGAGCTGTTTTTT. Translated: CASSPGGPGELFF. The full variable domain, completed using reference TRBV7-6 and TRBJ2-2, is GAGVSQSPRYKVTKRGQDVALRCDPISGHVSLYWYRQALGQGPEFLTYFNYEAQQDKSGLPNDRFSAERPEGSISTLTIQRTEQRDSAMYRCASSPGGPGELFFGEGSRLTVL.

The V and J genes are TRBV21-1 and TRBJ1-6; the D call in the table, TRBD1, was not verified against the DNA. TRBV21-1 is a listed pseudogene. The CDR3 consists of 16 residues. CDR3 nucleotides: TGTGCCAGCAGCAAATTAGGGGACAGGGGTTGTTCACCCCTCCACTTT. Its translation is CASSKLGDRGCSPLHF.

This clone was seen more than once but under ten times. The chain carries TRBV7-9 and TRBJ1-4, with D possibly matching TRBD1 (6 bases). Germline loops: CDR1 SEHNR, CDR2 FQNEAQ (reference sequence). Trimming removed 0 bases from V and 6 bases from J, with 14 bases in between. CDR3 length: 16 residues. This CDR3 reads CASSLASGGPDEKLFF. The CDR3 DNA reads as TGTGCCAGCAGCTTAGCATCCGGGGGGCCGGATGAAAAACTGTTTTTT.

The chain uses TRBV10-3 and TRBJ2-1; 11 nucleotides match TRBD2. V gave up 11 bases and J gave up 0 bases; unmatched junction bases: 12. This CDR3 has 17 amino acids. Germline-derived CDR1 and CDR2 are ENHRY and SYGVKD. Here the CDR3 reads CAAPGLADQSSYNEQFF. The CDR3, as DNA: TGTGCCGCACCGGGACTAGCGGACCAGAGCTCCTACAATGAGCAGTTCTTC.